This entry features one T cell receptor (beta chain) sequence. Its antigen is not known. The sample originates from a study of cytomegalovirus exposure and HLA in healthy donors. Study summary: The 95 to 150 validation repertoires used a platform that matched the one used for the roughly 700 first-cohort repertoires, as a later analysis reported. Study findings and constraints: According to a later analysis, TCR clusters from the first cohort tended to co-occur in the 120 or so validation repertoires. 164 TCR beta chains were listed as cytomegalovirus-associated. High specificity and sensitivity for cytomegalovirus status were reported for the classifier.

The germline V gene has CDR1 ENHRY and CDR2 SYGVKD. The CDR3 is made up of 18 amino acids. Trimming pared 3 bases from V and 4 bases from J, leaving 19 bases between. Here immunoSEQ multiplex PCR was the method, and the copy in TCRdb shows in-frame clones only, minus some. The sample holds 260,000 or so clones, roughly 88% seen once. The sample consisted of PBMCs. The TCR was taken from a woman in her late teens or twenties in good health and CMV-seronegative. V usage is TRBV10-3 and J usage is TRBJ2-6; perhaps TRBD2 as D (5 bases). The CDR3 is CAISEWGAYSLGANVLTF. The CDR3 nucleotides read TGTGCCATCAGTGAATGGGGAGCTTATTCTTTGGGGGCCAACGTCCTGACTTTC.